This T cell receptor beta chain was identified in a study of cytomegalovirus exposure and HLA in healthy donors. Primers included in the PCR were 60 Vbeta and 13 Jbeta primers. The assay was immunoSEQ multiplex PCR, and TCRdb's table has in-frame clones only and misses some. The sample shows around 140,000 clones, 77% of them seen only once. Input material: PBMCs. This sequence originates from a male donor in good health and CMV-seropositive.

CDR3 amino acids: CASSHPDRDRNTIYF. The CDR3 DNA reads TGTGCCAGCAGCCACCCAGACAGGGATAGAAACACCATATATTTT. The J gene is TRBJ1-3, the V gene TRBV4-2; 7 bases align to TRBD1. The CDR3 consists of 15 residues. Germline assignment: CDR1 LGHNA and CDR2 YNFKEQ. The J segment lost 5 bases and the V segment lost 3 bases, leaving 7 bases of the junction unmatched.